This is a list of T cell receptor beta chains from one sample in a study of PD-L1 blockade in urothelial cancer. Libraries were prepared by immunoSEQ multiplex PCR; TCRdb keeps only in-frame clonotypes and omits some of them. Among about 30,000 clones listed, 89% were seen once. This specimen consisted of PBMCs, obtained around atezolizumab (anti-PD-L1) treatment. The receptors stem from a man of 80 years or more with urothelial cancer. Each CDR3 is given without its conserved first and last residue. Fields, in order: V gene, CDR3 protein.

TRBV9	ASSVEHQGSTEAF
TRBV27	ASSVAAASSYNEQF
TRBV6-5	ASSSLSSRGHYEQY
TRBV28	ASSLNQGPEAF
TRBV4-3	ASSQDRRARGEQY
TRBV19	ASSTTSGPIYEQY
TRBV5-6	ASSLLQGTYEQY
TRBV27	ASSPYRVSDTEAF
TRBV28	ASSPARDSPEAF
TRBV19	ASSGTSGLYNEQF
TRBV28	ASTWTGISGNTIY
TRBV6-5	ASRKTGLGGYT
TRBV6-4	ASSTGEHTGELF
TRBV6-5	ASSLTSGSETQY